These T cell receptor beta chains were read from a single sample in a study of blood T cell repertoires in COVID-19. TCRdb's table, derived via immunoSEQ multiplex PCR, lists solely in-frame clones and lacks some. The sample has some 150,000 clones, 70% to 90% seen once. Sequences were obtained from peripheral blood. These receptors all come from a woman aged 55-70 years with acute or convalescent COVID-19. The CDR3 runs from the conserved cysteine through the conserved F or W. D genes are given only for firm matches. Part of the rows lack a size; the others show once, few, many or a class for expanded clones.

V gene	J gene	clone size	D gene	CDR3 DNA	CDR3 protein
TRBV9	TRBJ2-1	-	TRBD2	TGTGCCAGCAGCGTAGATCCTAGCGGGGGGAAATACTCCTACAATGAGCAGTTCTTC	CASSVDPSGGKYSYNEQFF
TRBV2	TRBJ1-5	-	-	TGTGCCAGCAGTGAAAGGGGATATAGCAATCAGCCCCAGCATTTT	CASSERGYSNQPQHF
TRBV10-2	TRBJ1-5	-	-	TGCGCCAGCAGTGACATCCCTCAGCCCCAGCATTTT	CASSDIPQPQHF
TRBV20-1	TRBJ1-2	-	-	TGCAGTGCTAGAGATATCTCCGACACCTTC	CSARDISDTF
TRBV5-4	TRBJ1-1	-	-	TGTGCCAGCAGCCAAATCACAGGCGTAGGGACTGAAGCTTTCTTT	CASSQITGVGTEAFF
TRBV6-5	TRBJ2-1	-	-	TGTGCCAGCAGCGGCACTAGAGGCGTCCACAATGAGCAGTTCTTC	CASSGTRGVHNEQFF
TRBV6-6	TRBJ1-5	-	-	TGTGCCAGCAGTTACCGTGAGGGTTCGGTTAATCAGCCCCAGCATTTT	CASSYREGSVNQPQHF
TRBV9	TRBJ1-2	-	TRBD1	TGTGCCAGCAGCCCGACGACAGGGGTGGATGGCTACACCTTC	CASSPTTGVDGYTF
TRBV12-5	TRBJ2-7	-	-	TGTGCTAGTGGTTTGTTTCTGCGGTCCTACGAGCAGTACTTC	CASGLFLRSYEQYF
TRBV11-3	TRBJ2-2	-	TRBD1	TGTGCCAGCAGCTTGGGACAGGCGAACACCGGGGAGCTGTTTTTT	CASSLGQANTGELFF
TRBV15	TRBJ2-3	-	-	TGTGCCACCAGCAGACAACAGGATACGCAGTATTTT	CATSRQQDTQYF
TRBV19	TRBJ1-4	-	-	TGTGCCAGTAGAAAGGCCGGGACTCCAAATGAAAAACTGTTTTTT	CASRKAGTPNEKLFF
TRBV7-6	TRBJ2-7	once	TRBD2	TGTGCCAGCAGCTTAGATTCTAGCGGGGGAGGTTACGAGCAGTACTTC	CASSLDSSGGGYEQYF
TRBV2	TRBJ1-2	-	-	TGTGCCAGCAGTGAAGACAGCCCATACTACACCTTC	CASSEDSPYYTF
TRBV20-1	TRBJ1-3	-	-	TGCAGTGCTAATGACAGGCGTGGAAACACCATATATTTT	CSANDRRGNTIYF
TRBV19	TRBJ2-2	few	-	TGTGCCAGTAGTATCCCCCGCGGGCGCACCGGGGAGCTGTTTTTT	CASSIPRGRTGELFF
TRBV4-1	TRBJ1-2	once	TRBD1	TGCGCCAGCAGCCAACGACAGGGGAGCTATGGCTACACCTTC	CASSQRQGSYGYTF